One T cell receptor (beta chain) is described in this entry. Its antigen has not been determined. No much larger clone exists at a distance of one base, and base qualities are not known. The sample holds other DNA sequences that translate to the same CDR3. The data derive from a study of T cells in narcolepsy (dated by TCRdb to the late 2010s). Notes on the research overall: Healthy control donors were enrolled in the study alongside patients who had narcolepsy type 1 or type 2 (NT1, NT2). Autoreactive T cells targeting hypocretin neuron self-antigens (hypocretin, TRIB2) were sought in narcolepsy patients, and TCR Vbeta sequencing was used to track clonotypes in blood and CSF. Beyond this particular receptor, the publication reports: Numbers of sequenced blood memory CD4+ clonotypes were comparable, with averages of some 40,000 in patients and roughly 33,000 in controls. In plots comparing CSF and blood CD4+ T cell clonotypes from the same patient, HCRT-specific and TRIB2-specific autoreactive clonotypes were highlighted. According to the report, autoreactive clonotypes were detected serially in the blood of the same patients and of different patients, but not in healthy controls. No sequences matching autoreactive T cell clones were present in some of the blood memory CD4+ repertoires from patients and controls.

Libraries were made using the immunoSEQ multiplex PCR assay. TCRdb provides this immuneACCESS table in a form limited to in-frame rearrangements. Some clones are lacking; in checked studies, under half of them reflect an unresolved V gene, and why the rest are absent is not known. The sample profile shows roughly 34,000 clones; 84% of them were found once. The ten most abundant clones make up roughly 1.3% of the sample. For TCR Vbeta sequencing, memory CD4+ T cells were sorted ex vivo from the peripheral blood of narcolepsy patients and healthy controls. Counted from cysteine to phenylalanine, this CDR3 has 15 amino acids. This entry keeps only the CDR3 DNA: 45 bases, framed from base 1. A distance of 9 bases separates the germline ends of V and J, which lose 0 bases and 1 base respectively. CDR1 and CDR2 are read off the germline V gene as LGHNA and YNFKEQ.

The chain employs TRBV4-2 and TRBJ1-1, with no confidently assigned D gene. The material sequenced was CD45RA- memory CD4+ T cells from PBMCs. Interpreted using the paper, the cell subset or site label stands for: memory T cells sorted ex vivo from peripheral blood. The clonotype was recovered from a human donor with narcolepsy. The encoded CDR3 is CASSQDVKANTEAFF. Here is the DNA: TGTGCCAGCAGCCAAGACGTAAAGGCGAACACTGAAGCTTTCTTT.